These 21 T cell receptor beta chains were sequenced from one sample in a study of T cell responses to AZD1222 COVID-19 vaccine. Produced via immunoSEQ multiplex PCR; TCRdb's table is partial and in-frame only. The data contain 90,000 to 150,000 clones, around nine tenths of them singletons. This material consisted of peripheral blood, taken on day 0 of AZD1222 vaccination. The receptors stem from an adult in good health.

The V gene is TRBV19, the J gene TRBJ1-5, with TRBD1 as a possible D gene (6 bases). CDR1 is LNHDA and CDR2 is SQIVND in the germline V gene (reference sequence). The CDR3 is made up of 14 amino acids. Trimming shortened V by 4 bases and J by 2 bases, and 9 bases separated the two germline ends. The CDR3 here is CASSTRTGNQPQHF. DNA for the CDR3: TGTGCCAGTAGTACAAGGACAGGCAATCAGCCCCAGCATTTT. Together with reference TRBV19 and TRBJ1-5, the CDR3 gives the full variable domain: DGGITQSPKYLFRKEGQNVTLSCEQNLNHDAMYWYRQDPGQGLRLIYYSQIVNDFQKGDIAEGYSVSREKKESFPLTVTSAQKNPTAFYLCASSTRTGNQPQHFGDGTRLSIL.

A few counts support this clone. The chain combines TRBV18 with TRBJ2-7; 8 nucleotides agree with TRBD1. CDR1 and CDR2 from the germline V gene are KGHSH and LQKENI. With V trimmed by 3 bases and J by 6 bases, 16 bases remained unmatched. This CDR3 has 17 residues. CDR3 sequence reads: CASSPTPGQGAGLEQYF. CDR3 DNA: TGTGCCAGCTCACCGACACCTGGGCAGGGGGCCGGGCTCGAGCAGTACTTC.

This clone has a single count. V is TRBV11-2 and J is TRBJ1-1; 7 bases fit TRBD1. This CDR3 spans 15 amino acids. Germline V gives CDR1 SGHAT, CDR2 FQNNGV. Germline trimming cut 1 base from V and 8 bases from J; bases unmatched to any gene: 10. Here the CDR3 reads CASSLVPGTASEAFF. The CDR3 nucleotides are TGTGCCAGCAGCTTAGTGCCCGGGACAGCCTCCGAAGCTTTCTTT.

The rearrangement joins TRBV7-9 to TRBJ1-2, with 7 bases fitting TRBD1. This CDR3 has 12 amino acids. Trimming took 2 bases from V and 10 from J; bases not matched to a gene: 4. Germline lookup yields CDR1 SEHNR and CDR2 FQNEAQ (reference sequence). The CDR3 DNA reads as TGTGCCAGCAGCTTACGGGACAGCAACTACACCTTC. Translating gives CASSLRDSNYTF.

The chain combines TRBV7-2 with TRBJ2-2, with 7 positions matching TRBD2. The V gene end was trimmed by 2 bases and the J gene end by 4 bases; junction bases not matched to a gene: 4. The CDR3 runs 15 residues. Germline CDR1 SGHTA, CDR2 FQGNSA. CDR3 residues: CASSLRPGGTGELFF. CDR3 DNA sequence: TGTGCCAGCAGCTTAAGGCCGGGGGGCACCGGGGAGCTGTTTTTT.

This sequence joins TRBV10-3 and TRBJ2-7; 7 bases agree with TRBD1. Unmatched junction bases numbered 6, after V lost 7 bases and J lost 3 bases. The CDR3 runs 13 residues. Germline V gene data show CDR1 as ENHRY and CDR2 as SYGVKD. The CDR3 region is CAITGDSSYEQYF. CDR3 DNA sequence: TGTGCCATCACCGGGGACAGTAGCTACGAGCAGTACTTC.

The chain couples TRBV5-8 to TRBJ1-3; TRBD1 matches 7 bases. The CDR3 runs 15 residues. The V gene end was trimmed by 4 bases and the J gene end by 0 bases; junction bases not matched to a gene: 4. Germline CDR1 reads SGHTS; CDR2 reads YDEGEE. The DNA for the CDR3 is TGTGCCAGCAGCCGGGGACAGAACTCTGGAAACACCATATATTTT. It specifies CASSRGQNSGNTIYF.

There are a few counts of this clone. J is TRBJ2-1 and V is TRBV9; 8 bases line up with TRBD2. The CDR3 length is 16 residues. Germline CDR1 SGDLS, CDR2 YYNGEE. V was clipped by 4 bases and J by 3 bases; unmatched bases: 9. CDR3 amino acids: CASSYATGTSYNEQFF. The CDR3 nucleotides are TGTGCCAGCAGCTATGCGACCGGGACTAGCTACAATGAGCAGTTCTTC. The full variable domain, with the rest looked up from reference TRBV9 and TRBJ2-1, is DSGVTQTPKHLITATGQRVTLRCSPRSGDLSVYWYQQSLDQGLQFLIQYYNGEERAKGNILERFSAQQFPDLHSELNLSSLELGDSALYFCASSYATGTSYNEQFFGPGTRLTVL.

The J gene is TRBJ2-5, the V gene TRBV6-6; TRBD1 matches 7 bases. CDR1 and CDR2 (germline): MNHNY, SVGAGI (reference sequence). Trimming took 7 bases from V and 2 from J; bases not matched to a gene: 10. This CDR3 spans 15 amino acids. Here the CDR3 DNA reads TGTGCCAGCAACGGACCGGGGACAGCTCAAGAGACCCAGTACTTC. It codes for CASNGPGTAQETQYF.

The V call is TRBV20-1, the J call TRBJ1-6; D is undetermined. Germline loops: CDR1 DFQATT, CDR2 SNEGSKA (reference sequence). This CDR3 region has 11 residues. Trimming cost V 3 bases and J 7 bases, with 4 bases left between them. The CDR3 loop is CSASRNSPLHF. The CDR3 DNA reads as TGCAGTGCTAGCCGGAATTCACCCCTCCACTTT.

This chain connects TRBV10-3 to TRBJ2-2; TRBD2 aligns across 10 bases. Germline V lookup: CDR1 ENHRY, CDR2 SYGVKD. The CDR3 consists of 19 residues. Losses at the gene ends were 3 bases for V and 0 bases for J; bases not matched to a gene: 10. The CDR3, as DNA: TGTGCCATCAGTGAAGAGAGTAGCGGGGGGTTATCGAACACCGGGGAGCTGTTTTTT. Translating gives CAISEESSGGLSNTGELFF.

This chain uses TRBV5-1 with TRBJ1-1; no reliable D call. Per germline, CDR1 SGHRS and CDR2 YFSETQ. This CDR3 contains 15 residues. Trimming took off 1 base at V and 5 bases at J, with 15 bases between the two ends. As DNA, the CDR3 is TGCGCCAGCAGCTTGACTTTTAGTGGGAGTACTGAAGCTTTCTTT. Encoded protein: CASSLTFSGSTEAFF.

The gene calls are TRBV5-8 and TRBJ1-6; D unclear. V lost 5 bases and J lost 7, with 22 bases in between. The CDR3 covers 17 residues. Per germline, CDR1 SGHTS and CDR2 YDEGEE. CDR3 region: CASSPYLGGVGNSPLHF. CDR3 DNA: TGTGCCAGCAGTCCTTACTTGGGAGGTGTGGGCAATTCACCCCTCCACTTT.

The V gene is TRBV18, the J gene TRBJ1-1; 10 bases are shared with TRBD1. The CDR3 is 15 residues long. Trimming removed 5 bases from V and 5 bases from J; junction bases left unmatched: 8. Germline CDR1 is KGHSH and CDR2 is LQKENI. The CDR3 DNA is TGTGCCAGCTCATCCGGGACAGGGGTTGAAACTGAAGCTTTCTTT. Its protein is CASSSGTGVETEAFF.

The chain recombines TRBV6-5 with TRBJ2-1; 13 bases align to TRBD2. Trimming cost V 6 bases and J 5 bases; bases outside gene matches: 4. CDR3 size: 15 residues. Germline loops: CDR1 MNHEY, CDR2 SVGAGI. The CDR3 DNA is TGTGCCAGCAGCCGTACTAGCGGGGGGGACAATGAGCAGTTCTTC. Translating it yields CASSRTSGGDNEQFF.

The chain is built from TRBV6-2 or TRBV6-3 and TRBJ2-7; TRBD1 is a possible D gene (6 bases). This CDR3 comprises 15 residues. Trimming stripped 0 bases from V and 6 bases from J, with 15 bases between. The germline V gene has CDR1 MNHEY and CDR2 SVGEGT. The CDR3 protein is CASSYSRQVPREQYF. Written as DNA, the CDR3 is TGTGCCAGCAGTTACTCGAGACAGGTCCCTCGCGAGCAGTACTTC.

V usage is TRBV29-1 and J usage is TRBJ1-1, with 12 bases that match TRBD1. CDR1 and CDR2 (germline): SQVTM, ANQGSEA. V shed 3 bases, J shed 6 bases, and the junction held 8 bases outside the gene matches. The CDR3 is 15 amino acids. This chain's CDR3 is CSVESGQGAWAEAFF. In nucleotides, the CDR3 is TGCAGCGTTGAGTCGGGACAGGGGGCTTGGGCTGAAGCTTTCTTT.

The CDR3 DNA reads as TGTGCCATCGCCCAACTACAGGGTATTGTTAACTATGGCTACACCTTC. It yields the protein CAIAQLQGIVNYGYTF. V usage is TRBV10-3 and J usage is TRBJ1-2, with D maybe TRBD1 (6 bases). V shed 8 bases and J shed 1 base, with 20 bases lying between them. CDR3 size: 16 residues. Germline V CDR1 and CDR2: ENHRY, SYGVKD.

The chain couples TRBV6-6 to TRBJ2-2; no firm D call. The CDR3 spans 12 residues. V was shortened by 6 bases and J by 3 bases, with 5 bases between the two germline ends. Germline V lookup: CDR1 MNHNY, CDR2 SVGAGI (reference sequence). CDR3 nucleotides: TGTGCCAGCAGAAGAGACACCGGGGAGCTGTTTTTT. It yields the protein CASRRDTGELFF.

This chain uses TRBV7-6 with TRBJ1-2; possible D gene TRBD1, 6 bases. This CDR3 contains 14 residues. V was shortened by 3 bases and J by 3 bases, with 11 bases between the two germline ends. CDR1 is SGHVS and CDR2 is FNYEAQ in the germline V gene. CDR3 region: CASSFQGGDYGYTF. CDR3 nucleotide sequence: TGTGCCAGCAGCTTCCAAGGGGGGGACTATGGCTACACCTTC.

This sequence joins TRBV19 and TRBJ2-7; TRBD1 agrees at 8 bases. The CDR3 contains 15 residues. The germline gives CDR1 LNHDA, CDR2 SQIVND (reference sequence). V shed 5 bases, J shed 4 bases, and the junction held 10 bases outside the gene matches. The CDR3 loop is CASSPRRTGWYEQYF. The CDR3 nucleotides are TGTGCCAGTAGTCCCCGTCGGACAGGGTGGTACGAGCAGTACTTC.